This T cell receptor beta chain was sequenced during a study of blood T cell repertoires in COVID-19. On the study more broadly: The analysed material was cDNA or gDNA that came from T cells, B-cell-depleted T cells, or PBMCs.

Germline V gene lookup returns CDR1 ENHRY and CDR2 SYGVKD. The CDR3 length is 16 residues. V lost 3 bases to trimming and J lost 0 bases, with 11 bases between them. Sequencing was performed with immunoSEQ multiplex PCR; in TCRdb, only in-frame clones are kept and a portion is missing. The data show about 130,000 clones, about 77% seen once. The gene calls are TRBV10-3 and TRBJ2-2, with D perhaps TRBD1 (6 bases). Input material: peripheral blood. This sequence was found in a man aged 80 or over with acute or convalescent COVID-19. The CDR3 loop reads CAISDRDKANTGELFF. DNA of the CDR3: TGTGCCATCAGTGACCGGGACAAAGCGAACACCGGGGAGCTGTTTTTT.